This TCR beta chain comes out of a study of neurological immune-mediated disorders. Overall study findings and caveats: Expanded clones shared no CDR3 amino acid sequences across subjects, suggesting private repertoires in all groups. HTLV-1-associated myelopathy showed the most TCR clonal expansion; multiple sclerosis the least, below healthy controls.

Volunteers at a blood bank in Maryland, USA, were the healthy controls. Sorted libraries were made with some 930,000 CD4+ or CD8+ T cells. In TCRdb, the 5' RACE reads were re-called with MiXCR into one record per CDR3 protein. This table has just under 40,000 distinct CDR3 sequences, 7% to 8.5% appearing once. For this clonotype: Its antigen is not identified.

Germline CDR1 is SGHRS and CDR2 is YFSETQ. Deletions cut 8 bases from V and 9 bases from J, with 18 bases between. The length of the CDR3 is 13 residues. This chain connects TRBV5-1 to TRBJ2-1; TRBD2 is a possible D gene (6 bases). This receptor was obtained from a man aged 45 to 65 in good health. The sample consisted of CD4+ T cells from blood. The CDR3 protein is CASGWDSRGEQFF. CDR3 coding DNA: TGCGCCAGTGGGTGGGACTCTCGGGGTGAGCAGTTCTTC.